The clone carrying this T cell receptor beta chain was observed at least ten times. Its specificity is not known. This entry belongs to a study of metastatic and nonmetastatic thyroid tumors. Study information: Comparison of repertoires was carried out across blood and tumor or nodule tissue from malignant and benign thyroid patients. Study observations and caveats: A significant increase in TCR beta diversity was reportedly seen in malignant thyroid tumors relative to benign nodules, in blood and tumor.

In the study's own analysis: A classifier for distant metastasis in papillary thyroid cancer was constructed using CDR3 differences observed across clinicopathological groups. TCRdb ran MiXCR on the PCR reads. The V and J calls and clone size come from TCRdb's table, not from the authors' own analysis. Of some 84,000 clones listed, approximately 9% are singletons. Not a single patient had been given any form of treatment at any point before undergoing thyroid surgery. This CDR3 has 12 amino acids. The germline CDR1 and CDR2 sequences are SEHNR and FQNEAQ (reference sequence). The ends were cut back, 4 bases at V and 2 bases at J, with 6 bases in the middle.

This sequence joins TRBV7-9 and TRBJ2-7, with D unresolved. The clonotype was recovered from a female donor with papillary thyroid cancer or a benign thyroid nodule (not recorded which). Some clones in this sample may be carry-over from other donors' samples. Sequenced material: blood. The CDR3 spells CASSSYTYEQYF. The CDR3 nucleotides read TGTGCCAGCAGCTCATACACCTACGAGCAGTACTTC.